These 26 T cell receptor beta chains share one sample of origin, sequenced in a study of a mutant IDH1 vaccine in newly diagnosed glioma. The time point: week 23, last vaccination. The investigators gave 300 ug of mutant IDH1 20-mer peptide in each vaccine dose, together with topical imiquimod. No antigen is known for these receptors. The repertoire was sequenced with immunoSEQ multiplex PCR; TCRdb's copy has only in-frame clones and lacks some. The sample lists around 78,000 clones, roughly 85% seen once, with roughly 2% in the top ten. The sequencing used PBMCs, collected from a glioma patient whose treatment included an IDH1 peptide vaccine. The receptor set was obtained from a man aged 25-45 years with glioma. Some clones in this sample may be carry-over from other donors' samples.

The rearrangement links TRBV19 to TRBJ2-7, with D possibly TRBD1 on 6 matching bases. V lost 7 bases and J 5 bases, leaving 18 bases between the germline ends. CDR1 and CDR2 from the germline V gene are LNHDA and SQIVND (reference sequence). The CDR3 loop spans 14 amino acids. This CDR3 reads CASNSGPGDHEQYF. The CDR3 bases are TGTGCCAGTAACTCAGGCCCAGGGGACCACGAGCAGTACTTC.

The J gene is TRBJ1-2, the V gene TRBV19; D is unresolved. The CDR3 consists of 14 residues. Germline values: CDR1 LNHDA, CDR2 SQIVND (reference sequence). Deletions cut 0 bases from V and 4 bases from J, with 9 bases between. The CDR3 region is CASSIERGFYGYTF. CDR3 DNA: TGTGCCAGTAGTATAGAGCGGGGATTCTATGGCTACACCTTC.

The rearrangement uses TRBV18 and TRBJ2-5, with TRBD1 identical over 7 bases. Losses at the gene ends were 2 bases for V and 0 bases for J; bases not matched to a gene: 3. CDR3 length equals 15 residues. The germline V gene has CDR1 KGHSH and CDR2 LQKENI. The CDR3 bases are TGTGCCAGCTCACCAGAGACAGGGCACCAAGAGACCCAGTACTTC. Amino acids: CASSPETGHQETQYF.

The chain has TRBV28 and TRBJ1-4; the D is unclear. Trimming cost V 6 bases and J 6 bases, with 11 bases left between them. Germline CDR1 and CDR2: MDHEN and SYDVKM. CDR3 length: 13 amino acids. Here the CDR3 reads CASRQREHEKLFF. The CDR3 bases are TGTGCCAGCAGGCAGAGGGAGCATGAAAAACTGTTTTTT.

This chain uses TRBV19 with TRBJ1-1; no clear D gene. The CDR3 runs to 15 residues. V was clipped by 5 bases and J by 1 base, with 14 bases between them. Germline assignment: CDR1 LNHDA and CDR2 SQIVND (reference sequence). The CDR3 DNA reads TGTGCCAGTAGTTACGAATCCTGGGGGAACACTGAAGCTTTCTTT. It specifies CASSYESWGNTEAFF.

This clone was counted at least ten times. The chain links TRBV5-1 to TRBJ1-5; D unclear. The CDR3 has 13 amino acids. Trimming removed 3 bases at V and 3 bases at J, with 7 bases between. Germline-derived CDR1 and CDR2 are SGHRS and YFSETQ. The CDR3 nucleotides are TGCGCCAGCAGCTCCGACATCAATCAGCCCCAGCATTTT. Protein product: CASSSDINQPQHF.

The J gene is TRBJ2-7, the V gene TRBV6-1, with 8 bases lining up with TRBD1. The V and J ends lost 4 bases and 4 bases, in that order; junction bases with no gene match: 6. This CDR3 has 14 residues. CDR1 is MNHNS, CDR2 SASEGT, per germline. The CDR3 DNA follows: TGTGCCAGCAGTGCAGGGGGCGTTGCTTACGAGCAGTACTTC. Its translation: CASSAGGVAYEQYF.

The chain carries TRBV30 and TRBJ1-1; D is undetermined. V lost 1 base and J 3 bases, leaving 9 bases between the germline ends. The CDR3 is 13 amino acids. Germline V gene lookup returns CDR1 GTSNPN and CDR2 SVGIG (reference sequence). The CDR3 sequence is CAWSAFRDTEAFF. The CDR3 bases are TGTGCCTGGAGTGCCTTTCGGGACACTGAAGCTTTCTTT.

The chain recombines TRBV9 with TRBJ2-1; D perhaps matches TRBD2 (5 bases). CDR3 length equals 14 residues. Germline V gives CDR1 SGDLS, CDR2 YYNGEE. The V gene lost 1 base and the J gene lost 6 bases, with 11 bases spanning the gap. CDR3 protein: CASSVRWELNEQFF. The CDR3 bases are TGTGCCAGCAGCGTAAGGTGGGAGCTCAATGAGCAGTTCTTC.

In its sample, this clone was seen once. The V gene is TRBV9, the J gene TRBJ2-5; a weak D match, TRBD1 (6 bases). The end of the DNA is better explained by TRBJ2-7, so the J call may be wrong. Germline CDR1 SGDLS, CDR2 YYNGEE. The CDR3 is 15 amino acids. The CDR3 loop is CASSVGDTLSYEQYF. CDR3 DNA: TGTGCCAGCAGCGTAGGGGACACCCTCTCCTACGAGCAGTACTTC.

The gene calls are TRBV28 and TRBJ2-1; maybe TRBD2 (6 bases). Germline V gene sequence: CDR1 MDHEN, CDR2 SYDVKM. Trimming removed 5 bases from V and 0 bases from J, with 17 bases in between. This CDR3 contains 17 residues. Written as DNA, the CDR3 is TGTGCCAGCAGTAAGGGCCGTCGGGAGCCCTCCTACAATGAGCAGTTCTTC. It specifies CASSKGRREPSYNEQFF.

This clone was seen a single time. V and J are TRBV28 and TRBJ1-2; D call uncertain. There are 11 residues in the CDR3. CDR1 and CDR2 (germline): MDHEN, SYDVKM. V was cut by 8 bases and J by 8 bases, with 12 bases left in between. The CDR3 DNA follows: TGTGCCAGCGGAATAAATGGGGGCTACACCTTC. It specifies CASGINGGYTF.

The chain couples TRBV5-4 to TRBJ1-1; TRBD1 might be the D (5 bases). The germline V gene has CDR1 SGHNT and CDR2 YYREEE (reference sequence). The CDR3 has 16 residues. V was trimmed by 0 bases and J by 5 bases, leaving 17 bases between them. The CDR3 nucleotides read TGTGCCAGCAGCTTGGCTCATCCAGGGAAACGGACTGAAGCTTTCTTT. Its protein product is CASSLAHPGKRTEAFF.

The chain carries TRBV9 and TRBJ1-2; the match to TRBD1 covers 7 bases. The CDR3 sequence is 15 residues long. The germline V gene has CDR1 SGDLS and CDR2 YYNGEE. The V segment lost 4 bases and the J segment 6 bases; nucleotides outside the gene matches: 12. The CDR3: CASSRILTGKNGYTF. The CDR3 bases are TGTGCCAGCAGCCGTATCCTGACAGGGAAAAATGGCTACACCTTC.

The chain joins TRBV28 to TRBJ1-2, with TRBD1 matching 7 bases. Germline CDR1 MDHEN, CDR2 SYDVKM. This CDR3 contains 16 residues. Trimming took 4 bases from V and 0 from J; bases not matched to a gene: 8. CDR3 bases: TGTGCCAGCAGTTACGAAAAGGGGGCGCCTAACTATGGCTACACCTTC. Translation: CASSYEKGAPNYGYTF.

This clone showed up just a few times. The chain couples TRBV23-1 to TRBJ2-1, with a possible D match to TRBD2 (7 bases). TRBV23-1 is identified as an open reading frame with a role that is uncertain. The CDR3 has 14 residues. With 8 bases removed from V and 5 bases from J, the gap between germline ends came to 16 bases. The CDR3 nucleotides read TGCGCCAGCCGTGGGGGGGGGCAAGACAATGAGCAGTTCTTC. Translation: CASRGGGQDNEQFF.

In its sample, this clone was seen a few times. The rearrangement links TRBV6-6 to TRBJ1-5; D is undetermined. Trimming left V 4 bases short and J 6 bases short, with 13 bases between. The CDR3 runs 14 residues. Germline V lookup: CDR1 MNHNY, CDR2 SVGAGI (reference sequence). CDR3 region: CASSSRRGSQPQHF. The CDR3 bases are TGTGCCAGCAGTTCCCGACGAGGGAGTCAGCCCCAGCATTTT.

Points on this clone: One end of the junction fails to match germline, which may point to a read error. The V and J genes are TRBV28 and TRBJ1-2, with TRBD1 as a possible D gene (6 bases). CDR1 and CDR2 from the germline V gene are MDHEN and SYDVKM. The CDR3 has 15 amino acids. This chain's CDR3 is CASCFPGGLNYGYTF. The CDR3 region has the DNA TGTGCCAGCTGTTTCCCCGGGGGCTTGAACTATGGCTACACCTTC.

The sample holds one count of this clone. The chain joins TRBV6-4 to TRBJ1-1; D call uncertain. The CDR3 extends over 14 amino acids. Per germline, CDR1 MRHNA and CDR2 SNTAGT. V was clipped by 5 bases and J by 14 bases, with 24 bases between them. CDR3 region: CASSTESWADRVFF. Written as DNA, the CDR3 is TGTGCCAGCAGTACGGAATCTTGGGCTGACCGGGTATTCTTT.

V and J are TRBV5-1 and TRBJ1-3; weak D call: TRBD1 (6 bases). This CDR3 is built from 17 residues. Germline V gene sequence: CDR1 SGHRS, CDR2 YFSETQ. Trimming removed 4 bases at V and 0 bases at J, with 17 bases between. CDR3 nucleotide sequence: TGCGCCAGCAGCCTTGGGGGCCCCGGGAACTCTGGAAACACCATATATTTT. Protein product: CASSLGGPGNSGNTIYF.

The gene calls are TRBV5-6 and TRBJ1-2, with D perhaps matching TRBD1 (6 bases). Germline values: CDR1 SGHDT, CDR2 YYEEEE. The CDR3 has 14 amino acids. With 4 bases removed from V and 3 bases from J, the gap between germline ends came to 13 bases. CDR3 in amino acids: CASSLVGQYYGYTF. CDR3 sequence (DNA): TGTGCCAGCAGCCTAGTAGGACAGTACTATGGCTACACCTTC.

The chain combines TRBV6-5 with TRBJ1-1; D is possibly TRBD1 (6 bases). The germline gives CDR1 MNHEY, CDR2 SVGAGI. This CDR3 is 14 amino acids long. The V end lost 4 bases, the J end lost 3 bases, and 12 bases lay between the germline ends. For the CDR3, the DNA is TGTGCCAGCAGTTTCAGGGAGGGGGACACTGAAGCTTTCTTT. Residues: CASSFREGDTEAFF.

In this sample, this clone turned up once. The V call is TRBV6-6, the J call TRBJ1-1; D gene unclear. Trimming shortened V by 3 bases and J by 2 bases, and 13 bases separated the two germline ends. The CDR3 is made up of 15 amino acids. CDR1 and CDR2 (germline): MNHNY, SVGAGI (reference sequence). The CDR3 reads CASSYSTWANTEAFF. The CDR3 nucleotides read TGTGCCAGCAGTTATAGCACCTGGGCTAACACTGAAGCTTTCTTT.

The V and J genes are TRBV11-2 and TRBJ1-2; no reliable D call. This CDR3 region has 13 residues. Germline lookup yields CDR1 SGHAT and CDR2 FQNNGV. V was trimmed by 4 bases and J by 8 bases, leaving 14 bases between them. The CDR3 here is CASSYRRGSGYTF. The DNA for the CDR3 is TGTGCCAGCAGCTATCGACGGGGATCGGGCTACACCTTC.

The chain has TRBV27 and TRBJ2-3; D possibly corresponds to TRBD1 (5 bases). V shed 3 bases and J shed 4 bases, with 14 bases lying between them. The CDR3 covers 15 residues. The germline V gene has CDR1 MNHEY and CDR2 SMNVEV (reference sequence). The CDR3 nucleotides are TGTGCCAGCAGTTTGCTCCGGGCCAGGGCAGATACGCAGTATTTT. This encodes CASSLLRARADTQYF.

CDR3 protein: CASSFNGAFNEQFF. The CDR3 DNA follows: TGTGCCAGTAGTTTTAACGGCGCTTTTAATGAGCAGTTCTTC. The rearrangement uses TRBV19 and TRBJ2-1, with D unclear. The CDR3 totals 14 residues. V lost 5 bases and J 7 bases, leaving 15 bases between the germline ends. Germline lookup yields CDR1 LNHDA and CDR2 SQIVND (reference sequence).